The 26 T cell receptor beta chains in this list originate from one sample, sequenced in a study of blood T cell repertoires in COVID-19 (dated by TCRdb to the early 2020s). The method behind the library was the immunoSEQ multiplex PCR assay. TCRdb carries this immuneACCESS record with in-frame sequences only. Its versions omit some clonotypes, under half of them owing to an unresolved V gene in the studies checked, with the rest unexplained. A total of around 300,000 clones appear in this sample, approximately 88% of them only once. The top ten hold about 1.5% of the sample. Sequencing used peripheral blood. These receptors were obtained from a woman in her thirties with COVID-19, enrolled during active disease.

Written as DNA, the CDR3 is TGTGCCAGCAGTTACTCGACAGGGGACTATGGCTACACCTTC. Encoded protein: CASSYSTGDYGYTF. The chain has TRBV6-5 and TRBJ1-2, with 8 bases identical to TRBD1. This CDR3 has 14 residues. Germline lookup yields CDR1 MNHEY and CDR2 SVGAGI. V lost 0 bases to trimming and J lost 3 bases; unmatched junction nucleotides: 0.

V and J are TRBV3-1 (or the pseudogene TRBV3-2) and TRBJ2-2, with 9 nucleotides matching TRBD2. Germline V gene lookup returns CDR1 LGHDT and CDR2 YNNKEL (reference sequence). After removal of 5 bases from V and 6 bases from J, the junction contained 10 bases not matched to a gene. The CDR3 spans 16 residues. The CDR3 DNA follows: TGTGCCAGCAGCGTCAGGGGACTAGCCCTACCCGGGGAGCTGTTTTTT. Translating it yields CASSVRGLALPGELFF.

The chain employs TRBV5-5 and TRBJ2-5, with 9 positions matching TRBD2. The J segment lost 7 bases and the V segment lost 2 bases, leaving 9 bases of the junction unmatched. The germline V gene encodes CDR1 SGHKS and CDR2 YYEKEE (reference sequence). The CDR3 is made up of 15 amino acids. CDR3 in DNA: TGTGCCAGCAGCTTAAAGTCTAGCGGGGCCCCGACCCAGTACTTC. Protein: CASSLKSSGAPTQYF. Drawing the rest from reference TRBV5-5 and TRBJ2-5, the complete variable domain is DAGVTQSPTHLIKTRGQQVTLRCSPISGHKSVSWYQQVLGQGPQFIFQYYEKEERGRGNFPDRFSARQFPNYSSELNVNALLLGDSALYLCASSLKSSGAPTQYFGPGTRLLVL.

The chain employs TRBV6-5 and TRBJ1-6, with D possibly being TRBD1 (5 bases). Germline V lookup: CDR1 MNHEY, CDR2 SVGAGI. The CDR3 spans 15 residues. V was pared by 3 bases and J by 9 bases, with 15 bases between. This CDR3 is CASSYDMGQGSPLHF. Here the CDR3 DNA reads TGTGCCAGCAGTTATGATATGGGGCAGGGTTCACCCCTCCACTTT.

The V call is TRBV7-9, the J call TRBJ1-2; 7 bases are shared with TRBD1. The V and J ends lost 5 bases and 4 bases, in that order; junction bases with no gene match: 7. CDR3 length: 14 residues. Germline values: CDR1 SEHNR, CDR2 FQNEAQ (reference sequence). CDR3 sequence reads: CASSPRQGLYGYTF. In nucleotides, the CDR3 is TGTGCCAGCAGCCCGCGACAGGGACTCTATGGCTACACCTTC.

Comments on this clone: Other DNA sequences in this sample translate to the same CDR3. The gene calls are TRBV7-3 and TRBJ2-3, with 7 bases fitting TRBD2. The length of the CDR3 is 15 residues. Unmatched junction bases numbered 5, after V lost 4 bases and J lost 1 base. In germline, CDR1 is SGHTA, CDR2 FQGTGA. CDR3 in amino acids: CASSSLAGGTDTQYF. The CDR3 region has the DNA TGTGCCAGCAGCTCCCTGGCGGGGGGCACAGATACGCAGTATTTT.

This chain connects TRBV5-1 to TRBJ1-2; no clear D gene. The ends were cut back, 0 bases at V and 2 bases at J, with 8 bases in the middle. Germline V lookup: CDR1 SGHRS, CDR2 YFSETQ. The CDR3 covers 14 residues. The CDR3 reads CASSLGGPNYGYTF. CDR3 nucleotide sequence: TGCGCCAGCAGCTTGGGCGGGCCGAACTATGGCTACACCTTC.

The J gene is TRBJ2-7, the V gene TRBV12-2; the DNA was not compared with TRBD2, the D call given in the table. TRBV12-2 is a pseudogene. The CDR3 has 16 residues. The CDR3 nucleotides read TGTGCAAGTCGCTTAGCGAGGAGCGGGGGGACGTACGAGCAGTACTTC. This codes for CASRLARSGGTYEQYF.

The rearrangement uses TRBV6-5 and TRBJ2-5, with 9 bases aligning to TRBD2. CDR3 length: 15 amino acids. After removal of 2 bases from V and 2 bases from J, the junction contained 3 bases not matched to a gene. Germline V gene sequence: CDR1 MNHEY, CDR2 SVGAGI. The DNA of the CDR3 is TGTGCCAGCAGTTACAACGCGGGGGGGCAAGAGACCCAGTACTTC. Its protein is CASSYNAGGQETQYF.

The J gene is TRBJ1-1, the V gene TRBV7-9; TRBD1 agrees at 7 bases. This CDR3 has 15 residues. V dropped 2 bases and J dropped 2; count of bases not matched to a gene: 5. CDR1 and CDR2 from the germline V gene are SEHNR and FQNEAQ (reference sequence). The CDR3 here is CASSLTGQINTEAFF. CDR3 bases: TGTGCCAGCAGCTTAACGGGACAGATAAACACTGAAGCTTTCTTT.

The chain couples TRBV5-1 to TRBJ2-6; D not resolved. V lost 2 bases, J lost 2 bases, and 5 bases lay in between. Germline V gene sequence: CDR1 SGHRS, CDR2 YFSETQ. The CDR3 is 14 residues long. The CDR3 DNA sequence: TGCGCCAGCAGCTTATCCACTGGGGCCAACGTCCTGACTTTC. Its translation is CASSLSTGANVLTF.

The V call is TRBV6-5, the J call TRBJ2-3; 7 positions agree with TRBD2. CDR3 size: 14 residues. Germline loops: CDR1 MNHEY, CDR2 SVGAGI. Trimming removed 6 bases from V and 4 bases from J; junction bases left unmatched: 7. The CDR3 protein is CASSYGGEADTQYF. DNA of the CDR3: TGTGCCAGCAGCTATGGGGGGGAAGCAGATACGCAGTATTTT.

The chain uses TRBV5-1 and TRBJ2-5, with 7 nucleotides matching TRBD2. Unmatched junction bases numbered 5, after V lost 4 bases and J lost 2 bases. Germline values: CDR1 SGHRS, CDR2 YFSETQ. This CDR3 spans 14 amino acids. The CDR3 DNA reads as TGCGCCAGCAGCCAACCGGGACTACAAGAGACCCAGTACTTC. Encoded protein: CASSQPGLQETQYF.

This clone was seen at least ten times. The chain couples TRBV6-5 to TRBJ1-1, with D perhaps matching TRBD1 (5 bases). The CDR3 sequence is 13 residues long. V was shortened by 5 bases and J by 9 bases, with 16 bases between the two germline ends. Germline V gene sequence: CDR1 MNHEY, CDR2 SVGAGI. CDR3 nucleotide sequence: TGTGCCAGCAGTCCCCCCGGGGGGGAGCAAGCTTTCTTT. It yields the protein CASSPPGGEQAFF.

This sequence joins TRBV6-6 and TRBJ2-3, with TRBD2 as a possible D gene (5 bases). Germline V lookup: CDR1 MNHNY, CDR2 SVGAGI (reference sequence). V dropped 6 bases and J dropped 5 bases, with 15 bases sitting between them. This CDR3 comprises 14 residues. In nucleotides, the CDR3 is TGTGCCAGCAGCCAAATACGGGGTATAGATACGCAGTATTTT. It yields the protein CASSQIRGIDTQYF.

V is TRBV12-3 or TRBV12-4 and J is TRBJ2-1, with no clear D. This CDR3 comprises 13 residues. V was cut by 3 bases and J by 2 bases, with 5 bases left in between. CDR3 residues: CASSFRAYNEQFF. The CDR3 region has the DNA TGTGCCAGCAGTTTTCGAGCCTACAATGAGCAGTTCTTC.

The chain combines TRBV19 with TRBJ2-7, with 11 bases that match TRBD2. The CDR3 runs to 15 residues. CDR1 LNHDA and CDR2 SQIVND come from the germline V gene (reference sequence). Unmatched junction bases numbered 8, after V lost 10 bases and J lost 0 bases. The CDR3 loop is CATATGTSGSYEQYF. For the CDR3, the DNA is TGTGCCACCGCCACCGGGACTAGCGGCTCCTACGAGCAGTACTTC.

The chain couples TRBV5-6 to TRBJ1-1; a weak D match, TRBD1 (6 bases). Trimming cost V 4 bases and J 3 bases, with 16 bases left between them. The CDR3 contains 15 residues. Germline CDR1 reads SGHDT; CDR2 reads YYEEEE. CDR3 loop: CASSLTGPGDTEAFF. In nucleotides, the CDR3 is TGTGCCAGCAGCCTTACGGGACCAGGGGACACTGAAGCTTTCTTT.

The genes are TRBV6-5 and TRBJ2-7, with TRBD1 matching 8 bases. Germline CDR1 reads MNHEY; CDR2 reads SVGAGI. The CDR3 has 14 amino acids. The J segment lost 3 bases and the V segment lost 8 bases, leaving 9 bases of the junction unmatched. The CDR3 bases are TGTGCCAGCGCTACAGGGGGGTCCATCTACGAGCAGTACGTC. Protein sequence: CASATGGSIYEQYV.

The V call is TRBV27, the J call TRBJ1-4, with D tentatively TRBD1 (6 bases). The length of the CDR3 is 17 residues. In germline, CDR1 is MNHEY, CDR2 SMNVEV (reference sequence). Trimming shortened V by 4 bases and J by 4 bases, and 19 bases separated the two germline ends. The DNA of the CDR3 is TGTGCCAGCAGTTCTCCCGGTCGGGCAGGGGATAATGAAAAACTGTTTTTT. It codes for CASSSPGRAGDNEKLFF.

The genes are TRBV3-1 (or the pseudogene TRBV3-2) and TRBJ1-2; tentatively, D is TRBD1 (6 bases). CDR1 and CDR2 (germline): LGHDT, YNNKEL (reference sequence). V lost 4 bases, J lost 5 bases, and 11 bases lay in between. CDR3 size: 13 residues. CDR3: CASSPQGGYGYTF. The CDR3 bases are TGTGCCAGCAGCCCACAGGGAGGGTATGGCTACACCTTC.

In nucleotides, the CDR3 is TGCGCCAGCAGCTTGGGGCGGGACAGATCCTACGAGCAGTACTTC. Its protein is CASSLGRDRSYEQYF. The gene calls are TRBV5-1 and TRBJ2-7; the D gene is possibly TRBD1 (7 bases). This CDR3 is 15 amino acids long. Deletions cut 0 bases from V and 1 base from J, with 11 bases between. Germline V gives CDR1 SGHRS, CDR2 YFSETQ.

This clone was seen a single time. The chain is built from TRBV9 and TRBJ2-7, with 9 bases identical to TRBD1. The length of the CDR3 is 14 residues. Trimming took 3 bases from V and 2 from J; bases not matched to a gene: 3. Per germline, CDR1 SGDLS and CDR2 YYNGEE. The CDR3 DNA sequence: TGTGCCAGCAGCGAACAGGGGGCGACCTACGAGCAGTACTTC. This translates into CASSEQGATYEQYF.

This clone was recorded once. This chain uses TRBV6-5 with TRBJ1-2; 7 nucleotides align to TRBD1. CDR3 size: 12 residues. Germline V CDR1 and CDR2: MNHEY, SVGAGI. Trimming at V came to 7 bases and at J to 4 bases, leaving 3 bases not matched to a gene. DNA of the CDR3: TGTGCCAGCAACAGGGGACCCTATGGCTACACCTTC. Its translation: CASNRGPYGYTF.

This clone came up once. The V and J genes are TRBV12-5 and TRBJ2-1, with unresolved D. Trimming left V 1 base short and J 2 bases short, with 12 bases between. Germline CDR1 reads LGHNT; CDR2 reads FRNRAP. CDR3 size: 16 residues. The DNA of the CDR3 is TGTGCTAGTGGTTTGGCGGCATCGAGGCCCTACAATGAGCAGTTCTTC. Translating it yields CASGLAASRPYNEQFF.

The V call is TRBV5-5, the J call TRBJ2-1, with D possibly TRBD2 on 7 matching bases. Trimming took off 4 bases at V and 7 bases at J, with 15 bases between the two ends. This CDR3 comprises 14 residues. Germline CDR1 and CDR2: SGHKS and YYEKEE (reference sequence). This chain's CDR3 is CASSPLRGLNEQFF. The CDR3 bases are TGTGCCAGCAGCCCCTTGCGGGGGCTGAATGAGCAGTTCTTC.